The source of this T cell receptor (beta chain) is a study of T cell responses to AZD1222 COVID-19 vaccine. The wider study: Second-dose intervals near 4 or 12 weeks were combined.

TCRdb's copy holds only in-frame clones and misses some; the assay was immunoSEQ multiplex PCR. Of 65,000 to 95,000 clones in the sample, 70% to 90% were seen once. The CDR3 sequence is 15 residues long. From germline, CDR1 is SGHNT and CDR2 YYREEE (reference sequence). The ends were cut back, 4 bases at V and 4 bases at J, with 17 bases in the middle. As for this clone: The target antigen is unknown.

Regarding the study as a whole: Samples come after the peak T cell response, not at day 14. At baseline, seropositivity was found in only a handful of AZD1222 recipients.

This rearrangement joins TRBV5-4 to TRBJ1-2, with D possibly being TRBD1 (5 bases). Sequencing used peripheral blood, obtained on day 0 of AZD1222 vaccination. The TCR sequence derives from an adult in good health. The CDR3 protein is CASSQSGTQSYGYTF. The DNA for the CDR3 is TGTGCCAGCAGCCAATCAGGGACCCAATCCTATGGCTACACCTTC.